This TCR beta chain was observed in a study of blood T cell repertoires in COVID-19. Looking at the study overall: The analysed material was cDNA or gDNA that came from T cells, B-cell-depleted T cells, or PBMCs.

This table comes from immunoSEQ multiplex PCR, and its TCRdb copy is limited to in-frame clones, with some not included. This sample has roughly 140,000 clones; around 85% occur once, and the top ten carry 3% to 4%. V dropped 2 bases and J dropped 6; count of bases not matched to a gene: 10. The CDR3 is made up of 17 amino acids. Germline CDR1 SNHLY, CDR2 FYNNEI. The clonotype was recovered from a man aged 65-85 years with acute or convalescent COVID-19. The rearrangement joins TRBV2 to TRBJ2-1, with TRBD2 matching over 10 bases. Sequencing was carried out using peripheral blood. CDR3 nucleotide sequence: TGTGCCAGCAGTGAATCCCAACTAGCGGGAAGAGGCAATGAGCAGTTCTTC. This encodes CASSESQLAGRGNEQFF.